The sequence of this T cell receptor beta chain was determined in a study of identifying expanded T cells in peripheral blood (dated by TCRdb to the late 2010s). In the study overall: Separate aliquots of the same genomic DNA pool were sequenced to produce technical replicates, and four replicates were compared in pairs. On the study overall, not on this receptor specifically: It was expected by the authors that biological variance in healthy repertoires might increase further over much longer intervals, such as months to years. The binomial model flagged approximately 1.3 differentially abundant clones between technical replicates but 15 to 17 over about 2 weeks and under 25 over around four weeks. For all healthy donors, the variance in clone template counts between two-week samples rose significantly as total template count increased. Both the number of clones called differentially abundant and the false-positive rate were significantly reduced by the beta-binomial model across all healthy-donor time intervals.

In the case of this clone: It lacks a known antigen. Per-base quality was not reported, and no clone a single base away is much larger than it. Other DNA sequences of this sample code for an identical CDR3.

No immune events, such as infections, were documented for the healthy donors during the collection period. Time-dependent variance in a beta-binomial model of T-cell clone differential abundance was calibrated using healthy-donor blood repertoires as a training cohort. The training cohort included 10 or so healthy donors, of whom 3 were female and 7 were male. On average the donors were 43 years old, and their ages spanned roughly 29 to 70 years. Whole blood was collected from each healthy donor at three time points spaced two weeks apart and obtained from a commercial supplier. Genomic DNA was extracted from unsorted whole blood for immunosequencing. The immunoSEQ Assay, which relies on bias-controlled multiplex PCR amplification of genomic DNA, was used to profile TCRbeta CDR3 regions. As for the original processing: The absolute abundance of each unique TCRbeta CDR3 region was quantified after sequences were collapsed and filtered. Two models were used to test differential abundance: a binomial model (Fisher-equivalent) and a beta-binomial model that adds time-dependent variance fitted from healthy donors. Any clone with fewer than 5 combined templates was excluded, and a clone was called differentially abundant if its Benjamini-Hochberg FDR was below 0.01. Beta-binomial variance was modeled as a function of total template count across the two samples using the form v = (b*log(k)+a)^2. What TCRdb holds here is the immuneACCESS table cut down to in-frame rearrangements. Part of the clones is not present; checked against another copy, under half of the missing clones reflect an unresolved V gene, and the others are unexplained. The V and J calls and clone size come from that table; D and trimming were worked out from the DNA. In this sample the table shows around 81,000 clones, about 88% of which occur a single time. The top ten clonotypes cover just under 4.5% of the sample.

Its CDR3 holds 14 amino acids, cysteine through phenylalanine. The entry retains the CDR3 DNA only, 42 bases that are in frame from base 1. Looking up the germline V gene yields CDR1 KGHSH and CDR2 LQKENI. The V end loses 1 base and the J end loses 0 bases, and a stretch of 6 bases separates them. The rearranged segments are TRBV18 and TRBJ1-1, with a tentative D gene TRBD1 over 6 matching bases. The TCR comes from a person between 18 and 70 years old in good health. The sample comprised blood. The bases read TGTGCCAGCTCACCACAGGGGGTGAACACTGAAGCTTTCTTT. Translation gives CASSPQGVNTEAFF.